Following are 23 T cell receptor beta chains from one sample sequenced in a study of shared clonotypes between healthy human individuals. The protocol was immunoSEQ multiplex PCR, while the TCRdb copy is restricted to in-frame clones and leaves out a portion. The table includes 550,000 to 850,000 clones, about 74% detected once. Material: memory CD4+ T cells sorted from blood. Subset specified: CD45RA-negative fraction. These receptors all come from a woman in her thirties in good health.

Points on this clone: A much larger clone lies one base from this, so it may be a read error. Other nucleotide sequences from this sample produce the same CDR3. The CDR3 protein is CASSQETQYF. DNA for the CDR3: TGTGCCAGCAGTCAAGAGACCCAGTACTTC. The chain links TRBV28 to TRBJ2-5; no definite D call. Between the trimmed V and J ends, which lost 5 bases and 2 bases, there was a span of 0 bases. Germline V gene sequence: CDR1 MDHEN, CDR2 SYDVKM. The CDR3 has 10 amino acids. The variable domain in full, with the rest retrieved from reference TRBV28 and TRBJ2-5, is DVKVTQSSRYLVKRTGEKVFLECVQDMDHENMFWYRQDPGLGLRLIYFSYDVKMKEKGDIPEGYSVSREKKERFSLILESASTNQTSMYLCASSQETQYFGPGTRLLVL.

This chain joins TRBV14 and TRBJ2-1, with a weak D call TRBD2 (5 bases). V lost 4 bases and J 7 bases, leaving 11 bases between the germline ends. CDR1 and CDR2 from the germline V gene are SGHDN and FVKESK. The CDR3 runs to 13 residues. CDR3 in amino acids: CASSLSGLNEQFF. For the CDR3, the DNA is TGTGCCAGCAGCCTGAGCGGTCTGAATGAGCAGTTCTTC.

This clone was observed a handful of times. V and J are TRBV10-3 and TRBJ1-5; D unresolved. CDR3 length: 14 amino acids. Germline CDR1 is ENHRY and CDR2 is SYGVKD. The V end lost 4 bases, the J end lost 6 bases, and 13 bases lay between the germline ends. The CDR3 sequence: CAISVSGNAQPQHF. In nucleotides, the CDR3 is TGTGCCATCAGTGTTTCGGGGAATGCTCAGCCCCAGCATTTT.

This clone has only a few counts. Distinct nucleotide sequences in the sample also encode this CDR3. The V call is TRBV5-4, the J call TRBJ1-3, with no clear D. V lost 0 bases, J lost 5 bases, and 9 bases lay in between. The length of the CDR3 is 14 residues. Germline values: CDR1 SGHNT, CDR2 YYREEE (reference sequence). The CDR3 loop reads CASSLDRARNTIYF. CDR3 nucleotides: TGTGCCAGCAGCTTGGACCGCGCTAGAAACACCATATATTTT.

V and J are TRBV6-5 and TRBJ2-7; 8 positions agree with TRBD2. Germline V lookup: CDR1 MNHEY, CDR2 SVGAGI. V lost 0 bases to trimming and J lost 2 bases; unmatched junction nucleotides: 6. The CDR3 is 16 residues long. As DNA, the CDR3 is TGTGCCAGCAGTTACTCGGGTTTGGGACTAGCCTACGAGCAGTACTTC. Translated, it gives CASSYSGLGLAYEQYF.

This chain joins TRBV27 and TRBJ2-2, with unresolved D. V was pared by 3 bases and J by 3 bases, with 14 bases between. Germline-derived CDR1 and CDR2 are MNHEY and SMNVEV (reference sequence). CDR3 length: 16 amino acids. The CDR3 here is CASSLYSVIDTGELFF. The CDR3 DNA reads TGTGCCAGCAGTTTGTACAGCGTTATTGACACCGGGGAGCTGTTTTTT.

This clone was seen only once. This may stem from a read error, because a much larger clone lies one nucleotide away. This same CDR3 is encoded by further DNA sequences in the sample. The V and J genes are TRBV29-1 and TRBJ2-5; 7 bases agree with TRBD2. Germline V gene lookup returns CDR1 SQVTM and CDR2 ANQGSEA. The CDR3 has 14 amino acids. After removal of 7 bases from V and 3 bases from J, the junction contained 11 bases not matched to a gene. Here the CDR3 DNA reads TGCAGCGCCACACTGGCGGGAGTCAAAGAGACCCAGTACTTC. The encoded protein is CSATLAGVKETQYF.

This clone was detected a few times. The chain carries TRBV5-6 and TRBJ1-1; D is unresolved. Germline values: CDR1 SGHDT, CDR2 YYEEEE. Trimming pared 3 bases from V and 4 bases from J, leaving 7 bases between. This CDR3 region has 12 residues. The CDR3 loop is CASSSLRTEAFF. The CDR3 nucleotides read TGTGCCAGCAGCTCCCTTCGCACTGAAGCTTTCTTT.

J is TRBJ2-5 and V is TRBV28; 8 nucleotides align to TRBD1. Per germline, CDR1 MDHEN and CDR2 SYDVKM. The CDR3 consists of 14 residues. With 6 bases clipped from V and 3 bases from J, the junction kept 6 bases outside the gene matches. The CDR3 DNA reads as TGTGCCAGCAGCCTGACGACAGGGGAAGAGACCCAGTACTTC. This encodes CASSLTTGEETQYF.

This clone was found a few times. The chain has TRBV7-2 and TRBJ2-4, with TRBD2 matching over 13 bases. The CDR3 length is 18 residues. Germline loops: CDR1 SGHTA, CDR2 FQGNSA. Losses at the gene ends were 3 bases for V and 9 bases for J; bases not matched to a gene: 14. The CDR3 sequence is CASSFSVGLAGSRGIQYF. CDR3 nucleotide sequence: TGTGCCAGCAGCTTCTCGGTGGGACTAGCGGGATCCCGTGGCATTCAGTACTTC.

V and J are TRBV6-5 and TRBJ2-1; 7 nucleotides align to TRBD2. Germline loops: CDR1 MNHEY, CDR2 SVGAGI. With 0 bases clipped from V and 7 bases from J, the junction kept 9 bases outside the gene matches. The CDR3 runs 16 residues. The CDR3 DNA is TGTGCCAGCAGTTACTCAAGAGGGAGGGCCGGGAATGAGCAGTTCTTC. This codes for CASSYSRGRAGNEQFF.

The chain recombines TRBV29-1 with TRBJ2-5, with 7 bases lining up with TRBD2. V dropped 6 bases and J dropped 1; count of bases not matched to a gene: 5. This CDR3 comprises 13 residues. CDR1 and CDR2 (germline): SQVTM, ANQGSEA. The CDR3 spells CSVPGLPQETQYF. The CDR3 DNA follows: TGCAGCGTACCGGGACTACCCCAAGAGACCCAGTACTTC.

The chain is built from TRBV28 and TRBJ2-7, with a possible D match to TRBD1 (6 bases). Germline CDR1 reads MDHEN; CDR2 reads SYDVKM. Trimming took 7 bases from V and 3 from J, leaving 10 bases between them. The CDR3 length is 12 residues. The CDR3, as DNA: TGTGCCAGCACAGGGGCAAGCTACGAGCAGTACTTC. Residues: CASTGASYEQYF.

This clone is a singleton in its sample. The chain joins TRBV28 to TRBJ1-1, with TRBD1 matching over 8 bases. Germline V lookup: CDR1 MDHEN, CDR2 SYDVKM. This CDR3 contains 15 residues. The V segment lost 5 bases and the J segment 1 base; nucleotides outside the gene matches: 6. CDR3 sequence reads: CASSAPGTGNTEAFF. CDR3 coding DNA: TGTGCCAGCAGTGCCCCCGGGACAGGGAACACTGAAGCTTTCTTT.

J is TRBJ1-5 and V is TRBV2, with D tentatively TRBD1 (5 bases). The germline V gene has CDR1 SNHLY and CDR2 FYNNEI. The germline V and J ends were trimmed by 4 bases and 6 bases, with 13 bases remaining between them. The CDR3 has 14 residues. The CDR3 region has the DNA TGTGCCAGCAGTGGATATGGGGGACGTCAGCCCCAGCATTTT. Its protein is CASSGYGGRQPQHF.

As DNA, the CDR3 is TGTGCCTGGGGTACCGGGACTCCCACCTACGAGCAGTACTTC. It yields the protein CAWGTGTPTYEQYF. The rearrangement links TRBV30 to TRBJ2-7, with D perhaps TRBD2 (6 bases). V lost 5 bases, J lost 2 bases, and 16 bases lay in between. Germline CDR1 GTSNPN, CDR2 SVGIG (reference sequence). The CDR3 covers 14 residues.

This chain uses TRBV4-2 with TRBJ2-1; D tentatively fits TRBD1 or TRBD2 (7 bases each). Trimming left V 4 bases short and J 9 bases short, with 13 bases between. The CDR3 runs 13 residues. CDR1 LGHNA and CDR2 YNFKEQ come from the germline V gene. CDR3 in amino acids: CASSPTGEGEQFF. CDR3 nucleotides: TGTGCCAGCAGCCCCACAGGGGAGGGTGAGCAGTTCTTC.

The chain carries TRBV25-1 and TRBJ2-7; D not certain. V was shortened by 4 bases and J by 7 bases, with 20 bases between the two germline ends. This CDR3 is built from 15 residues. Germline V gene lookup returns CDR1 MGHDK and CDR2 SYGVNS. The chain's CDR3 is CASSGQGPLLGEQYF. The CDR3 DNA reads as TGTGCCAGCAGTGGTCAAGGCCCCCTGTTAGGAGAGCAGTACTTC.

The chain employs TRBV10-3 and TRBJ1-1, with TRBD1 as a possible D gene (5 bases). The CDR3 totals 14 residues. The V gene's germline CDR1 is ENHRY and CDR2 SYGVKD. The ends were cut back, 4 bases at V and 5 bases at J, with 14 bases in the middle. CDR3 nucleotides: TGTGCCATCAGTGGGGCAGGGTTGGTGACTGAAGCTTTCTTT. This codes for CAISGAGLVTEAFF.

V is TRBV21-1 and J is TRBJ1-5. TRBV21-1 constitutes a pseudogene. The CDR3 is 15 residues long. CDR3 bases: TGTGCCAGCAGCAAAGCAGCGAGTTCTGGACAGCCCCAGCATTTT. It encodes CASSKAASSGQPQHF.

The V call is TRBV9, the J call TRBJ1-2; D unclear. CDR3 length equals 14 residues. The V end lost 0 bases, the J end lost 3 bases, and 9 bases lay between the germline ends. Germline-derived CDR1 and CDR2 are SGDLS and YYNGEE. The chain's CDR3 is CASSVVPDHYGYTF. The CDR3 DNA sequence: TGTGCCAGCAGCGTAGTTCCGGATCACTATGGCTACACCTTC.

Note on this clone: The same CDR3 arises from other DNA sequences in this sample as well. Written as DNA, the CDR3 is TGTGCCAGCAGCCCGAACAGCAATCAGCCCCAGCATTTT. Amino acids: CASSPNSNQPQHF. This rearrangement joins TRBV7-6 to TRBJ1-5; no firm D call. V was clipped by 5 bases and J by 1 base, with 6 bases between them. CDR1 and CDR2 (germline): SGHVS, FNYEAQ. This CDR3 has 13 amino acids.

This clone was recorded a few times. V is TRBV27 and J is TRBJ1-1; tentatively, D is TRBD1 (6 bases). Germline V gene sequence: CDR1 MNHEY, CDR2 SMNVEV (reference sequence). The CDR3 is 13 residues long. Deletions cut 3 bases from V and 5 bases from J, with 10 bases between. The CDR3 loop is CASSFQGRTEAFF. The CDR3 DNA is TGTGCCAGCAGTTTTCAGGGGCGGACTGAAGCTTTCTTT.